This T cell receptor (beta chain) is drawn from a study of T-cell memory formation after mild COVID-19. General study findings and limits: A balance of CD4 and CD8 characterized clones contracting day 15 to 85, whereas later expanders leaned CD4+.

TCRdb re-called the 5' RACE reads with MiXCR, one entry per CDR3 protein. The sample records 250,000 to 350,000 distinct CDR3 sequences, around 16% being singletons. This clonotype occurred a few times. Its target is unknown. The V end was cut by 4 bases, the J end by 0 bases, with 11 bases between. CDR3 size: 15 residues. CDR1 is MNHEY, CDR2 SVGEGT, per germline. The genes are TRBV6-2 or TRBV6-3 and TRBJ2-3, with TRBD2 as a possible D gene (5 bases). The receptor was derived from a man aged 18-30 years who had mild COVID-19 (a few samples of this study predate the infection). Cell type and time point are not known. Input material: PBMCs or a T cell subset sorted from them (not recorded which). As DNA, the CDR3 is TGTGCCAGCAGTTCACAGCGGTCGAGCACAGATACGCAGTATTTT. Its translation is CASSSQRSSTDTQYF.